A selection of T cell receptor beta chains follows, all from one sample in a study of vaccination effects on CD4 cells after COVID-19. These TCRs' antigens remain unknown. Profiling relied on immunoSEQ multiplex PCR, and the TCRdb table lists in-frame clones only, not all of them. This table has 55,000 or so clones, around 80% appearing once. Sequencing was performed on CD4+ T cells from PBMCs cultured with HIV peptides, taken before COVID-19 vaccination. These receptors all stem from a human donor who had a prior SARS-CoV-2 infection. The CDR3 runs from the conserved cysteine through the conserved F or W. D genes are given only for firm matches. Clone size is given for some rows only: seen once, a few or many times, or a class if the clone is expanded.

d_call,j_call,v_call,clone_size,cdr3_nt,cdr3_aa
TRBD2,TRBJ2-1,TRBV18,few,TGTGCCAGCTCACCACTTCCTAGCGGGAGTGACAATGAGCAGTTCTTC,CASSPLPSGSDNEQFF
TRBD2,TRBJ2-7,TRBV6-6,few,TGTGCCAGCAGTCCCACCGAAACTAGCGGGGTGTCCTACGAGCAGTACTTC,CASSPTETSGVSYEQYF
TRBD2,TRBJ2-2,TRBV4-1,.,TGCGCCAGCAGCCATAATAGCGGGAGAGGCACCGGGGAGCTGTTTTTT,CASSHNSGRGTGELFF
.,TRBJ1-6,TRBV11-2,.,TGTGCCAGCAGCTTTCGAGGAAGGAATTCACCCCTCCACTTT,CASSFRGRNSPLHF
.,TRBJ1-2,TRBV5-1,once,TGCGCCAGCAGCTTGGATTCAGGTTCTAATGGCTACACCTTC,CASSLDSGSNGYTF
.,TRBJ1-2,TRBV5-1,.,TGCGCCAGCAGTTCCTTGTATGGGGAAGGCGGCTACACCTTC,CASSSLYGEGGYTF
.,TRBJ2-5,TRBV3-1/TRBV3-2,.,TGTGCCAGCAGCGGGTGGAGGGGCCAAGAGACCCAGTACTTC,CASSGWRGQETQYF
TRBD1,TRBJ2-2,TRBV18,.,TGTGCCAGCCGGACAGGAAAGAACACCGGGGAGCTGTTTTTT,CASRTGKNTGELFF
.,TRBJ1-5,TRBV12-3/TRBV12-4,.,TGTGCCAGCAGTTTATCGGGAAATCAGCCCCAGCATTTT,CASSLSGNQPQHF
.,TRBJ1-1,TRBV6-5,once,TGTGCCAGCAGTTTAATAAGCCAGACAAGCACTGAAGCTTTCTTT,CASSLISQTSTEAFF
TRBD1,TRBJ2-7,TRBV5-5,.,TGTGCCAGCAGCTTGTCCGGGACAGCCTTCTACGAGCAGTACTTC,CASSLSGTAFYEQYF
TRBD2,TRBJ2-2,TRBV11-2,.,TGTGCCAGCAGCTCCCTTAGCGGGACCACCGGGGAGCTGTTTTTT,CASSSLSGTTGELFF
TRBD1,TRBJ1-1,TRBV5-1,few,TGCGCCAGCAACCAACAGGGGGCGGGCACTGAAGCTTTCTTT,CASNQQGAGTEAFF
.,TRBJ1-1,TRBV20-1,.,TGCAGTGCTAGAAGCATCCGGGGGGCTTTCTTT,CSARSIRGAFF
TRBD2,TRBJ2-7,TRBV5-4,.,TGTGCCAGCAGCCCCCCAGGGAGGGAGGCGTCGAGGGAGCAGTACTTC,CASSPPGREASREQYF
TRBD2,TRBJ2-5,TRBV5-4,.,TGTGCCAGCAGGGGACTAGCGGAACAAGAGACCCAGTACTTC,CASRGLAEQETQYF
.,TRBJ2-1,TRBV4-2,.,TGTGCCAGCAGCCATGGGCCCCTGGCGTACAATGAGCAGTTCTTC,CASSHGPLAYNEQFF
.,TRBJ1-4,TRBV7-2,.,TGTGCCAGCGCCCTTCAGTTTACTAATGAAAAACTGTTTTTT,CASALQFTNEKLFF
.,TRBJ2-2,TRBV29-1,.,TGCAGCGTGAGACACACGAACACCGGGGAGCTGTTTTTT,CSVRHTNTGELFF
TRBD1,TRBJ1-1,TRBV2,once,TGTGCCAGCAACAGGGGGCTGAACACTGAAGCTTTCTTT,CASNRGLNTEAFF
.,TRBJ2-7,TRBV14,.,TGTGCCAGCAGCCTTAGACCCGTTTACGAGCAGTACTTC,CASSLRPVYEQYF
TRBD1,TRBJ2-2,TRBV7-2,.,TGTGCCAGCAGCCCTACCCGGGGACAGGCGGACACCGGGGAGCTGTTTTTT,CASSPTRGQADTGELFF
.,TRBJ1-2,TRBV9,.,TGTGCCAGCAGCGTAGGGCCAGGAGTGGACTATGGCTACACCTTC,CASSVGPGVDYGYTF
TRBD2,TRBJ2-7,TRBV5-1,.,TGCGCCAGCAGCCCGGACCTTGTTGTGACTAGCGGGAGAACTCCGGGTGAGCAGTACTTC,CASSPDLVVTSGRTPGEQYF
TRBD1,TRBJ1-5,TRBV12-5,.,TGTGCTAGTGGTTGGGGACAGGGGTTAAGCAATCAGCCCCAGCATTTT,CASGWGQGLSNQPQHF
TRBD2,TRBJ2-5,TRBV3-1/TRBV3-2,.,TGTGCCAGCAGCCCCCCTAGCGGGGGGTCGGAGACCCAGTACTTC,CASSPPSGGSETQYF
.,TRBJ2-5,TRBV6-2/TRBV6-3,.,TGTGCCAGCAGTGGGAGGCTGGAAATAGAGACCCAGTACTTC,CASSGRLEIETQYF
.,TRBJ2-5,TRBV19,.,TGTGCCAGTACTATATTAGGGCGAGAGACCCAGTACTTC,CASTILGRETQYF
TRBD1,TRBJ1-2,TRBV2,.,TGTGCCAGCAGTCCAGACAGGGGTAACTATGGCTACACCTTC,CASSPDRGNYGYTF